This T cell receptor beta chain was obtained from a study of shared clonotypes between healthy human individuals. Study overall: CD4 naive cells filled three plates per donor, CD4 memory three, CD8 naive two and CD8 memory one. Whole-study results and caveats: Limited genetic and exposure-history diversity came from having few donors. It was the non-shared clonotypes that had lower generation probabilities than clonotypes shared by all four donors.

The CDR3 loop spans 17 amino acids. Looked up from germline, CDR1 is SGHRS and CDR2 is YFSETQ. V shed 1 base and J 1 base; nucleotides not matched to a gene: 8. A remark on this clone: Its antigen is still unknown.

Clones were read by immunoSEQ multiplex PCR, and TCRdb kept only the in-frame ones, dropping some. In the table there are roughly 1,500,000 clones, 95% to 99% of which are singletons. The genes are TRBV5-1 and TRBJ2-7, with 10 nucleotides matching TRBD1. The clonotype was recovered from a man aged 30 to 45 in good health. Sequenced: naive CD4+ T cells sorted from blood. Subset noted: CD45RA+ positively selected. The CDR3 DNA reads TGCGCCAGCAGCTTGATCCCCGACAGGGGGCTATCCTACGAGCAGTACTTC. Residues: CASSLIPDRGLSYEQYF.